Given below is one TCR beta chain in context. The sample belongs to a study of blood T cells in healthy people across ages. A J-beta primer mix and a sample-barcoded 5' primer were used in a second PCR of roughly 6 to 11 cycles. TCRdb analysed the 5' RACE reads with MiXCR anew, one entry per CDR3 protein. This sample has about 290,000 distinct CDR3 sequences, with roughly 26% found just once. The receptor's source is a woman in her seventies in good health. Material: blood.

The CDR3 DNA sequence: TGCAGTGCTAGCCAAGGGGTCTCGGGTGTCTACGAGCAGTACTTC. Its translation: CSASQGVSGVYEQYF. This chain links TRBV20-1 with TRBJ2-7; a possible D gene is TRBD1 (5 bases). The CDR3 has 15 residues. V gave up 3 bases and J gave up 3 bases, with 18 bases separating them. Germline CDR1 DFQATT, CDR2 SNEGSKA (reference sequence).